These 26 T cell receptor beta chains originate from one sample sequenced in a study of T cells expressing NK-cell markers. TCRdb reanalyzed the 5' RACE reads, giving one entry per CDR3 protein sequence and no DNA. The sample yields a few hundred thousand distinct CDR3 sequences, of which the top ten take up more than 1.4%. Sequences were obtained from blood T cells: a sorted CD56 or NKG2C T cell subset, CD4+ or CD8+ T cells, or bulk PBMC T cells (not recorded which). These receptor sequences come from a woman in her fifties or sixties in good health.

The chain couples TRBV5-1 to TRBJ1-1; checking the TCRdb D call of TRBD1 is not possible without DNA. Germline V gives CDR1 SGHRS, CDR2 YFSETQ. The CDR3 length is 19 residues. The CDR3 sequence: CASRRGGLAGERDNTEAFF.

Here the CDR3 reads CAISESRSGQPQHF. The J gene is TRBJ1-5, the V gene TRBV10-3. Germline V gives CDR1 ENHRY, CDR2 SYGVKD. The CDR3 consists of 14 residues.

The rearrangement uses TRBV12-3 or TRBV12-4 and TRBJ1-3. The CDR3 sequence is 12 residues long. CDR3 residues: CASGFSGNTIYF.

The CDR3 sequence: CATVPQRGFLYF. The chain employs TRBV2 and TRBJ2-5; TCRdb reports TRBD2, a call that lacks DNA to check it against. Germline CDR1 and CDR2: SNHLY and FYNNEI. The CDR3 contains 12 residues. Drawing the rest from reference TRBV2 and TRBJ2-5, the complete variable domain is EPEVTQTPSHQVTQMGQEVILRCVPISNHLYFYWYRQILGQKVEFLVSFYNNEISEKSEIFDDQFSVERPDGSNFTLKIRSTKLEDSAMYFCATVPQRGFLYFGPGTRLLVL.

The gene calls are TRBV10-3 and TRBJ2-3; TCRdb's D call, TRBD2, is unchecked because there is no DNA. Per germline, CDR1 ENHRY and CDR2 SYGVKD. The CDR3 totals 18 residues. CDR3 loop: CAISEIELAGGLTDTQYF.

This chain joins TRBV5-1 and TRBJ2-2; TCRdb calls TRBD1, which cannot be checked without DNA. The CDR3 is made up of 14 amino acids. Germline lookup yields CDR1 SGHRS and CDR2 YFSETQ. The CDR3 here is CASSSGHLPGELFF.

The V gene is TRBV5-1, the J gene TRBJ2-7; TCRdb returns TRBD2, unconfirmable since there is no DNA. Germline V CDR1 and CDR2: SGHRS, YFSETQ. The CDR3 contains 14 residues. The CDR3 reads CASSLASGSVEQYF.

The chain has TRBV6-1 and TRBJ2-3. CDR1 is MNHNS and CDR2 is SASEGT in the germline V gene. The CDR3 totals 13 residues. The CDR3 spells CASSGRPVDTQYF.

This chain joins TRBV10-2 and TRBJ1-2; the D call of TRBD1 rests on TCRdb alone, since no DNA is present to check it. CDR1 is WSHSY and CDR2 is SAAADI in the germline V gene. This CDR3 has 17 residues. The CDR3 protein is CASSEDITGGWGYGYTF.

The chain carries TRBV2 and TRBJ1-4; TCRdb's D call, TRBD1, is unchecked because there is no DNA. The CDR3 has 14 amino acids. Germline V gives CDR1 SNHLY, CDR2 FYNNEI. CDR3 amino acids: CASSRGLTNEKLFF.

This rearrangement joins TRBV28 to TRBJ1-2; there is no DNA to check the TCRdb D call of TRBD1. Per germline, CDR1 MDHEN and CDR2 SYDVKM. The CDR3 covers 14 residues. CDR3 loop: CASSLRDNFYGYTF.

The chain carries TRBV2 and TRBJ1-2; TCRdb returns TRBD1, unconfirmable since there is no DNA. The CDR3 has 12 amino acids. From germline, CDR1 is SNHLY and CDR2 FYNNEI. CDR3: CASNTGPGGYTF. Complete variable domain (other parts from reference TRBV2 and TRBJ1-2): EPEVTQTPSHQVTQMGQEVILRCVPISNHLYFYWYRQILGQKVEFLVSFYNNEISEKSEIFDDQFSVERPDGSNFTLKIRSTKLEDSAMYFCASNTGPGGYTFGSGTRLTVV.

The genes are TRBV19 and TRBJ2-6; TCRdb names TRBD2, which stays unverified in the absence of DNA. This CDR3 spans 15 amino acids. Per the germline V gene, CDR1 is LNHDA and CDR2 is SQIVND (reference sequence). The CDR3 region is CATTPGGAGANVLTF.

The rearrangement links TRBV27 to TRBJ2-2; TCRdb's D gene call, TRBD2, goes unchecked for lack of DNA. There are 14 residues in the CDR3. From germline, CDR1 is MNHEY and CDR2 SMNVEV (reference sequence). The CDR3 spells CASGPRRRTGELFF.

This chain links TRBV6-1 with TRBJ1-5. The germline CDR1 and CDR2 sequences are MNHNS and SASEGT. The CDR3 extends over 15 amino acids. CDR3 sequence reads: CASSEAGLSNQPQHF.

The rearrangement uses TRBV12-3 or TRBV12-4 and TRBJ1-4. The CDR3 is 13 amino acids. The CDR3 sequence is CASSLEQVGKLFF.

The rearrangement joins TRBV20-1 to TRBJ2-1; TCRdb's D gene call, TRBD2, goes unchecked for lack of DNA. The CDR3 is 14 residues long. Germline CDR1 reads DFQATT; CDR2 reads SNEGSKA (reference sequence). CDR3 loop: CSARAGTRDNEQFF.

CDR3 loop: CASSLRVAGELFF. This rearrangement joins TRBV11-2 to TRBJ2-2; the TCRdb call, TRBD1, lacks DNA for checking. The CDR3 sequence is 13 residues long. The germline V gene encodes CDR1 SGHAT and CDR2 FQNNGV. The full variable domain, with the rest looked up from reference TRBV11-2 and TRBJ2-2, is EAGVAQSPRYKIIEKRQSVAFWCNPISGHATLYWYQQILGQGPKLLIQFQNNGVVDDSQLPKDRFSAERLKGVDSTLKIQPAKLEDSAVYLCASSLRVAGELFFGEGSRLTVL.

The genes are TRBV6-5 and TRBJ1-1. The CDR3 is made up of 15 amino acids. The V gene's germline CDR1 is MNHEY and CDR2 SVGAGI. The chain's CDR3 is CASSYVRARWGEAFF.

The V gene is TRBV29-1, the J gene TRBJ1-1; TCRdb's D call of TRBD1 is untestable without DNA. The CDR3 runs 13 residues. Germline loops: CDR1 SQVTM, CDR2 ANQGSEA. Here the CDR3 reads CSVETGWNTEAFF.

This sequence joins TRBV4-1 and TRBJ2-1; TCRdb proposes TRBD2, but this gene call is untestable without DNA. CDR3 length equals 14 residues. The V gene's germline CDR1 is MGHRA and CDR2 YSYEKL. CDR3: CASSRGGGLKEQFF.

The rearrangement links TRBV7-9 to TRBJ2-3. This CDR3 contains 15 residues. Germline CDR1 reads SEHNR; CDR2 reads FQNEAQ (reference sequence). The CDR3 here is CASSLWGLATDTQYF.

The gene calls are TRBV10-3 and TRBJ1-1; TCRdb's assignment of TRBD1 cannot be checked, as there is no DNA. Germline loops: CDR1 ENHRY, CDR2 SYGVKD. There are 13 residues in the CDR3. CDR3 protein: CAISEFGAAEAFF.

This chain connects TRBV9 to TRBJ2-1; without DNA, the TCRdb call of TRBD2 cannot be checked. The V gene's germline CDR1 is SGDLS and CDR2 YYNGEE. The CDR3 contains 15 residues. The CDR3 reads CASSPAGNSYNEQFF.

The chain is built from TRBV9 and TRBJ2-1; no DNA is available, so the TRBD1 call from TCRdb remains unchecked. CDR1 and CDR2 (germline): SGDLS, YYNGEE. This CDR3 contains 20 residues. The CDR3 region is CASSVMPGQGGRGNYNEQFF.

The J gene is TRBJ2-5, the V gene TRBV24-1; checking the TCRdb D call of TRBD1 is not possible without DNA. This CDR3 comprises 17 residues. From germline, CDR1 is KGHDR and CDR2 SFDVKD. The CDR3 loop reads CATSPSGVQAIQETQYF.